A selection of T cell receptor beta chains follows, all from one sample in a study of T cell changes during pregnancy in multiple sclerosis. Produced via immunoSEQ multiplex PCR; TCRdb's table is partial and in-frame only. In the table there are 90,000 to 100,000 clones, about 91% of which are singletons. The sequencing used peripheral blood, collected after pregnancy. The receptors come from a female donor in good health, enrolled as a control in a pregnancy study. The CDR3 runs from the conserved cysteine through the conserved F or W. The order of the fields is V gene, D gene, clone size, J gene, CDR3 protein, CDR3 DNA. A D gene is named only where the DNA matches it firmly. Clone sizes are given selectively: once, few, many, or a class where the clone is expanded.

>TRBV5-4|TRBD1|NA|TRBJ1-2
CASSLDRGYGGYTF
TGTGCCAGCAGTCTAGACAGGGGATATGGCGGCTACACCTTC
>TRBV19|NA|NA|TRBJ2-3
CASSSDTYTQYF
TGTGCCAGTAGCTCCGACACCTATACGCAGTATTTT
>TRBV9|TRBD2|NA|TRBJ2-5
CASSVAPTGGPTGETQYF
TGTGCCAGCAGCGTAGCCCCCACGGGGGGACCGACCGGGGAGACCCAGTACTTC
>TRBV18|TRBD1|NA|TRBJ2-7
CASSPLTGGEQYF
TGTGCCAGCTCACCGCTCACAGGGGGCGAGCAGTACTTC
>TRBV27|TRBD2|NA|TRBJ2-7
CASSFRGETYEQYF
TGTGCCAGCAGTTTTCGGGGGGAAACCTACGAGCAGTACTTC
>TRBV21-1|NA|NA|TRBJ2-3
CASSKPLGGVGVTDTQYF
TGTGCCAGCAGCAAACCGCTTGGGGGGGTGGGGGTCACAGATACGCAGTATTTT
>TRBV4-1|TRBD2|NA|TRBJ2-1
CASGRGGYNEQFF
TGCGCCAGCGGGCGGGGGGGGTACAATGAGCAGTTCTTC
>TRBV4-2|NA|NA|TRBJ2-1
CASSQDSGDNEQFF
TGTGCCAGCAGCCAAGATTCGGGGGACAATGAGCAGTTCTTC
>TRBV27|TRBD1|NA|TRBJ1-5
CASSFQGGFNQPQHF
TGTGCCAGCAGTTTCCAGGGGGGTTTTAATCAGCCCCAGCATTTT
>TRBV7-9|TRBD2|NA|TRBJ2-1
CASSPGGAIRDNEQFF
TGTGCCAGCAGCCCGGGGGGGGCTATTAGAGACAATGAGCAGTTCTTC
>TRBV9|NA|NA|TRBJ2-2
CASSARGLRTRKSGELFF
TGTGCCAGCAGCGCAAGGGGATTGAGGACCCGCAAGTCCGGGGAGCTGTTTTTT
>TRBV11-2|TRBD2|NA|TRBJ2-7
CASSLRLAGGHEQYF
TGTGCCAGCAGCTTAAGACTAGCGGGAGGCCACGAGCAGTACTTC
>TRBV6-6|NA|once|TRBJ1-1
CASSNAGGATEAFF
TGTGCCAGCAGTAACGCGGGGGGCGCCACTGAAGCTTTCTTT
>TRBV28|TRBD1|NA|TRBJ1-4
CASSPSGTGNEKLFF
TGTGCCAGCAGTCCGAGTGGGACAGGGAATGAAAAACTGTTTTTT
>TRBV4-1|NA|NA|TRBJ1-2
CASSQDFNRASYTF
TGCGCCAGCAGCCAAGATTTTAACAGGGCTAGCTACACCTTC
>TRBV27|TRBD1|NA|TRBJ2-7
CASSRRQGVYEQYF
TGTGCCAGCAGTCGAAGACAGGGGGTCTACGAGCAGTACTTC
>TRBV7-8|TRBD2|once|TRBJ2-5
CASNLTTSGGQETQYF
TGTGCCAGCAACCTTACGACTAGCGGGGGCCAAGAGACCCAGTACTTC
>TRBV29-1|TRBD1|NA|TRBJ2-2
CSVETGATGELFF
TGCAGCGTTGAAACAGGGGCAACCGGGGAGCTGTTTTTT
>TRBV6-1|TRBD2|NA|TRBJ2-7
CASRDGLAGSGEQYF
TGTGCCAGCAGGGATGGACTAGCGGGGTCCGGCGAGCAGTACTTC
>TRBV10-3|NA|NA|TRBJ2-3
CAIRKDYPSTDTQYF
TGTGCCATCAGGAAGGACTACCCCTCCACAGATACGCAGTATTTT
>TRBV7-9|TRBD1|NA|TRBJ1-1
CASSLAAGGGTEAFF
TGTGCCAGCAGCTTAGCGGCAGGGGGCGGCACTGAAGCTTTCTTT
>TRBV13|TRBD1|NA|TRBJ1-2
CASSQEAGGYGYTF
TGTGCCAGCAGCCAGGAGGCAGGGGGCTATGGCTACACCTTC
>TRBV5-1|TRBD1|NA|TRBJ1-4
CASSSTRTGGGEKLFF
TGCGCCAGCAGCTCGACCCGGACAGGTGGGGGAGAAAAACTGTTTTTT
>TRBV18|NA|NA|TRBJ2-2
CASSPLRGSNTGELFF
TGTGCCAGCTCACCTCTCCGGGGGTCGAACACCGGGGAGCTGTTTTTT
>TRBV27|NA|NA|TRBJ2-7
CASSPPGSYSYEQYF
TGTGCCAGCAGTCCCCCCGGGAGCTACTCCTACGAGCAGTACTTC
>TRBV14|TRBD2|NA|TRBJ2-3
CASSQDRTSGTDTQYF
TGTGCCAGCAGCCAAGATAGGACTAGTGGCACAGATACGCAGTATTTT
>TRBV11-2|TRBD1|NA|TRBJ1-2
CASSLEGTALGGYTF
TGTGCCAGCAGCTTAGAAGGGACAGCCCTCGGGGGCTACACCTTC
>TRBV30|NA|NA|TRBJ2-7
CALTVTSYEQYF
TGTGCCTTGACAGTAACCTCCTACGAGCAGTACTTC
>TRBV19|NA|once|TRBJ2-7
CASSYSPSYEQYF
TGTGCCAGTAGTTACAGTCCAAGCTACGAGCAGTACTTC
>TRBV6-5|NA|NA|TRBJ2-2
CASTPTSTNTGELFF
TGTGCCAGCACCCCCACTAGCACGAACACCGGGGAGCTGTTTTTT
>TRBV28|NA|NA|TRBJ1-4
CASVQHATNEKLFF
TGTGCCAGCGTCCAACACGCAACTAATGAAAAACTGTTTTTT
>TRBV4-1|NA|few|TRBJ1-6
CASSQAGSSPLHF
TGCGCCAGCAGCCAAGCAGGGTCTTCACCCCTCCACTTT
>TRBV20-1|NA|NA|TRBJ1-2
CSARLRRVFF
TGCAGTGCGCGGCTTCGCCGGGTCTTCTTC
>TRBV4-1|TRBD2|NA|TRBJ2-3
CASSQDRGRADTQYF
TGCGCCAGCAGCCAAGATCGCGGGAGGGCCGATACGCAGTATTTT
>TRBV6-5|NA|few|TRBJ1-1
CASSPGKYMNTEAFF
TGTGCCAGCAGTCCAGGGAAATACATGAACACTGAAGCTTTCTTT
>TRBV6-1|NA|NA|TRBJ2-6
CASSEDSSGANVLTF
TGTGCCAGCAGTGAAGACAGCTCTGGGGCCAACGTCCTGACTTTC
>TRBV19|TRBD2|NA|TRBJ2-3
CASSISSGGRYDTQYF
TGTGCCAGTAGTATAAGTAGCGGGGGGAGGTACGATACGCAGTATTTT
>TRBV27|NA|NA|TRBJ2-7
CASSPRSGSEQYF
TGTGCCAGCAGTCCCCGCAGCGGAAGCGAGCAGTACTTC
>TRBV19|TRBD2|NA|TRBJ2-1
CASGGLAGGVNEQFF
TGTGCCAGCGGGGGACTAGCGGGGGGCGTCAATGAGCAGTTCTTC
>TRBV7-6|TRBD2|NA|TRBJ2-7
CASSEGLAGVRSYEQYF
TGTGCCAGCAGCGAGGGACTAGCGGGAGTACGGTCCTACGAGCAGTACTTC
>TRBV27|TRBD1|NA|TRBJ1-5
CASKMTGDQPQHF
TGTGCCAGCAAAATGACAGGGGACCAGCCCCAGCATTTT
>TRBV19|NA|NA|TRBJ2-1
CASSISGGSYNEQFF
TGTGCCAGTAGTATAAGTGGCGGGTCCTACAATGAGCAGTTCTTC
>TRBV7-8|TRBD2|NA|TRBJ2-1
CASSSETSGSPYNEQFF
TGTGCCAGCAGCTCCGAGACTAGCGGGAGCCCCTACAATGAGCAGTTCTTC
>TRBV19|TRBD2|NA|TRBJ2-7
CASSVLRGASGTYEQYF
TGTGCCAGTAGTGTCCTCCGCGGGGCTAGCGGGACCTACGAGCAGTACTTC
>TRBV6-4|NA|NA|TRBJ2-6
CASSDAQNLEATGANVLTF
TGTGCCAGCAGTGACGCCCAAAACCTCGAGGCAACTGGGGCCAACGTCCTGACTTTC
>TRBV7-6|TRBD1|NA|TRBJ1-5
CASSLGQGNQPQHF
TGTGCCAGCAGCCTGGGACAGGGAAATCAGCCCCAGCATTTT
>TRBV2|TRBD1|NA|TRBJ2-3
CASTGTGGAADTQYF
TGTGCCAGCACCGGGACAGGGGGCGCAGCGGATACGCAGTATTTT
>TRBV5-6|NA|few|TRBJ1-5
CASSGGASNQPQHF
TGTGCCAGCAGCGGGGGGGCTAGCAATCAGCCCCAGCATTTT
>TRBV27|TRBD1|NA|TRBJ2-7
CASSRTGGKYEQYF
TGTGCCAGCAGCAGGACAGGGGGCAAGTACGAGCAGTACTTC
>TRBV9|NA|few|TRBJ1-1
CASSATMGNTEAFF
TGTGCCAGCAGCGCCACTATGGGGAACACTGAAGCTTTCTTT
>TRBV10-3|TRBD2|NA|TRBJ2-3
CAVGTSGGFDTQYF
TGTGCCGTTGGGACTAGCGGGGGGTTCGATACGCAGTATTTT
>TRBV18|NA|NA|TRBJ2-7
CASSPGVSYEQYF
TGTGCCAGCTCACCAGGAGTCTCCTACGAGCAGTACTTC
>TRBV5-1|NA|NA|TRBJ2-3
CASSLGASDTQYF
TGCGCCAGCAGCTTGGGGGCGTCAGATACGCAGTATTTT
>TRBV28|TRBD1|NA|TRBJ2-7
CATQPGGQGSYEQYF
TGTGCCACCCAACCCGGGGGACAGGGCTCCTACGAGCAGTACTTC
>TRBV6-5|NA|NA|TRBJ2-7
CASSYSTPHPYEQYF
TGTGCCAGCAGTTACTCGACACCTCACCCCTACGAGCAGTACTTC
>TRBV7-9|NA|few|TRBJ1-1
CASSPRLRTDADVAFF
TGTGCCAGCAGCCCGCGACTCCGGACAGACGCAGATGTAGCTTTCTTT
>TRBV2|TRBD1|NA|TRBJ1-1
CASCQGALLNTEAFF
TGTGCCAGCTGCCAGGGGGCGCTTCTGAACACTGAAGCTTTCTTT
>TRBV9|TRBD1|NA|TRBJ2-7
CASSVGTGHYEQYF
TGTGCCAGCAGCGTAGGGACAGGTCACTACGAGCAGTACTTC
>TRBV13|TRBD1|NA|TRBJ2-7
CASSLKGTGWTSYEQYF
TGTGCCAGCAGCTTAAAGGGGACAGGCTGGACTTCCTACGAGCAGTACTTC